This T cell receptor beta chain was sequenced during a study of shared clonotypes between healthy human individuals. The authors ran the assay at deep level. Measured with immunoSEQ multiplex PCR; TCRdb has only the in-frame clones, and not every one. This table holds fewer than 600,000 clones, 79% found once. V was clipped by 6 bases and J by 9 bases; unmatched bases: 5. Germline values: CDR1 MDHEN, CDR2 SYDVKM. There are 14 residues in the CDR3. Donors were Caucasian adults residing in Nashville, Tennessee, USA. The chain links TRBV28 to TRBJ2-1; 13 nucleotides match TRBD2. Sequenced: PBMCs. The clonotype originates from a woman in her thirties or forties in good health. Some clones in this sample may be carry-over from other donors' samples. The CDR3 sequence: CASRPGLAGTEQFF. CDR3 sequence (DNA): TGTGCCAGCAGACCGGGACTAGCGGGAACTGAGCAGTTCTTC. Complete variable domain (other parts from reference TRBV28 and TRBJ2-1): DVKVTQSSRYLVKRTGEKVFLECVQDMDHENMFWYRQDPGLGLRLIYFSYDVKMKEKGDIPEGYSVSREKKERFSLILESASTNQTSMYLCASRPGLAGTEQFFGPGTRLTVL.